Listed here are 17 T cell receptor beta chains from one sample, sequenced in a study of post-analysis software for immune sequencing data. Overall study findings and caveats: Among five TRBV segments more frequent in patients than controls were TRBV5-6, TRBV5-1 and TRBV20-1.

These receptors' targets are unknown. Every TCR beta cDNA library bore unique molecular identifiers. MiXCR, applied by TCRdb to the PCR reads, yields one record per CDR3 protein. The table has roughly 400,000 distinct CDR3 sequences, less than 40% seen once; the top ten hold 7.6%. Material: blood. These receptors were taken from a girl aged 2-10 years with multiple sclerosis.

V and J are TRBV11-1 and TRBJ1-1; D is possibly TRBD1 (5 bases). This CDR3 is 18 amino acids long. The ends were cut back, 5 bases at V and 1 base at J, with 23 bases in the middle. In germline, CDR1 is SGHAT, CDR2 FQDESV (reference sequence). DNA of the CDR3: TGTGCCAGCAGCCTGAGGCGGGGACGCTCCCCCACGAACACTGAAGCTTTCTTT. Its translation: CASSLRRGRSPTNTEAFF.

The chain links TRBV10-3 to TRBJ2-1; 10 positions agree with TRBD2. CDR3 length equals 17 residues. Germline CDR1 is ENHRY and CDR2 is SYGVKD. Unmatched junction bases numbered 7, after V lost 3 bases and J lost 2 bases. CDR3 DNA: TGTGCCATCAGTGATTCTAGCGGGAGTAACCCCTACAATGAGCAGTTCTTC. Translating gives CAISDSSGSNPYNEQFF.

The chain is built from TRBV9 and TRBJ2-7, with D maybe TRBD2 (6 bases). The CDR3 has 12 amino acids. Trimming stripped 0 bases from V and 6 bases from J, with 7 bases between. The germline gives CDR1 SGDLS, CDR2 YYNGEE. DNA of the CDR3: TGTGCCAGCAGCGTAGTCGGGGGCGAGCAGTACTTC. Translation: CASSVVGGEQYF.

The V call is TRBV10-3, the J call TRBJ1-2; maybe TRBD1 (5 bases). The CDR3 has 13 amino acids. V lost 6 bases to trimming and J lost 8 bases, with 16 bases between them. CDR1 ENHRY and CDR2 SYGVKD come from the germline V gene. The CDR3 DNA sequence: TGTGCCATCAGCGCCGGGGGGGGAGAAGGCTACACCTTC. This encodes CAISAGGGEGYTF.

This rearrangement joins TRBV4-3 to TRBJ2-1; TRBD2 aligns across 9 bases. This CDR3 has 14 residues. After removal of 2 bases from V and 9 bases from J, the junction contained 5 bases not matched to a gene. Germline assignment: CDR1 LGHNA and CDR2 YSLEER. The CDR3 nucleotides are TGCGCCAGCAGCCAAAGTAGCGGGAGCACTGAGCAGTTCTTC. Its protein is CASSQSSGSTEQFF.

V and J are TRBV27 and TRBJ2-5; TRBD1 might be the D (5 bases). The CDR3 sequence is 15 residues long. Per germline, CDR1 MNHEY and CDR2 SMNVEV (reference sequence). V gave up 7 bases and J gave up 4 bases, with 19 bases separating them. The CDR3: CASNPRGWGGETQYF. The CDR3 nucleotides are TGTGCCAGCAACCCCCGCGGCTGGGGCGGAGAGACCCAGTACTTC.

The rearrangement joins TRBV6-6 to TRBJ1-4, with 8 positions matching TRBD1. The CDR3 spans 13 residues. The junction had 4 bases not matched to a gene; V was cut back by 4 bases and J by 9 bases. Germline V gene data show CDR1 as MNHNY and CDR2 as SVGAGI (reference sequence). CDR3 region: CASSLDREQKLFF. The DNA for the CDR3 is TGTGCCAGCAGTTTGGACAGGGAGCAAAAACTGTTTTTT.

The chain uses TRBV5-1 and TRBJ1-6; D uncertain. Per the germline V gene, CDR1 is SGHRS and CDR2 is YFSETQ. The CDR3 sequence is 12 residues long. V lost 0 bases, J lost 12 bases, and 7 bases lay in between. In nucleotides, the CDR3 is TGCGCCAGCAGCTTGGACAGTGGACCCCTCCACTTT. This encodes CASSLDSGPLHF.

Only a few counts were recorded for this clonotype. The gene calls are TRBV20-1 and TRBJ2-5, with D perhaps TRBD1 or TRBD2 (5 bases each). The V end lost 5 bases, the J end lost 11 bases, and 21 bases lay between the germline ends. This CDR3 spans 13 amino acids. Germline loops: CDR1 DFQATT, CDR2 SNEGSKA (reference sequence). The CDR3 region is CSAPFPGIQEQYF. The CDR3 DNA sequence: TGCAGTGCTCCTTTTCCGGGGATACAGGAGCAGTACTTC.

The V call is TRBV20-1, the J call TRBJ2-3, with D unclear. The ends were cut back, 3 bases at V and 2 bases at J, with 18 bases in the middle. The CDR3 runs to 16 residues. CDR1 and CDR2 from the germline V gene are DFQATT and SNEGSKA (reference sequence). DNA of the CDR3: TGCAGTGCTAGTGGCCCCCCCCAGATAACCACAGATACGCAGTATTTT. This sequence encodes CSASGPPQITTDTQYF.

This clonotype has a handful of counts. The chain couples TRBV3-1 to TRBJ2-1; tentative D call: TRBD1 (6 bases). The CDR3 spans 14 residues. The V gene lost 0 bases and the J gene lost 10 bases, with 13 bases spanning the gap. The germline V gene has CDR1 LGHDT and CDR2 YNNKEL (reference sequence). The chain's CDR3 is CASSQEGIDREQFF. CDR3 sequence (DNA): TGTGCCAGCAGCCAAGAAGGGATCGACAGGGAGCAGTTCTTC.

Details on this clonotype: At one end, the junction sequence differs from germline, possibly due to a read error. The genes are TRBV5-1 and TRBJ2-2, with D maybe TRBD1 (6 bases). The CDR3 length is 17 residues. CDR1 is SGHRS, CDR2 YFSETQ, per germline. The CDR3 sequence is CARSPEAGAHNTGELFF. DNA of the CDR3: TGCGCCCGCAGCCCCGAGGCAGGGGCGCATAACACCGGGGAGCTGTTTTTT.

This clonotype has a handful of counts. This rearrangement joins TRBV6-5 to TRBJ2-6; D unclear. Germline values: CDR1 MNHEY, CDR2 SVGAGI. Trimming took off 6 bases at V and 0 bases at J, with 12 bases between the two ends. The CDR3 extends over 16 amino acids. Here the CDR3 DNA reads TGTGCCAGCAGGATTAATAGGAACTCTGGGGCCAACGTCCTGACTTTC. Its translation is CASRINRNSGANVLTF.

For the CDR3, the DNA is TGTGCCATTGAGGGAGTTGGGACAGATACGCAGTATTTT. Its translation is CAIEGVGTDTQYF. The chain is built from TRBV10-3 and TRBJ2-3; the D gene is possibly TRBD2 (5 bases). The CDR3 is 13 amino acids. Looked up from germline, CDR1 is ENHRY and CDR2 is SYGVKD. Trimming stripped 9 bases from V and 3 bases from J, with 13 bases between.

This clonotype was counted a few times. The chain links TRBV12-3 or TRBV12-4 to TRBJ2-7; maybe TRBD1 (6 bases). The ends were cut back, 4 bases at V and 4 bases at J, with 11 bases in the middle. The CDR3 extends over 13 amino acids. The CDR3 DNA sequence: TGTGCCAGCAGTTCCTGGACAGAATACGAGCAGTACTTC. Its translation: CASSSWTEYEQYF.

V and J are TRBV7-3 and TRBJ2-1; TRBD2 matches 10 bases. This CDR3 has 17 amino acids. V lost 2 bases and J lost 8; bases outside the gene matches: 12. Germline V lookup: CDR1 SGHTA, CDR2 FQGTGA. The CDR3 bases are TGTGCCAGCAGCTTAGAGGGAAGCGGGGGGGCCGTGGATGAGCAGTTCTTC. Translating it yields CASSLEGSGGAVDEQFF.

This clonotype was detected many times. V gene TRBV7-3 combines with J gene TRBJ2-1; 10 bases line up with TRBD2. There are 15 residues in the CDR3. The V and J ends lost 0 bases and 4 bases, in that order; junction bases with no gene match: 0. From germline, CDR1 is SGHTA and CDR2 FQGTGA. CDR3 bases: TGTGCCAGCAGCTTAACTAGCGGGGGGTACAATGAGCAGTTCTTC. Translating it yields CASSLTSGGYNEQFF.